The 2 T cell receptor beta chains below were found in one sample sequenced in a study of T cell changes during pregnancy in multiple sclerosis. Data came from immunoSEQ multiplex PCR; TCRdb stores just in-frame clones and leaves some out. The table lists about 51,000 clones, 90% to 95% of them singletons. The sample was peripheral blood, taken in the second trimester of pregnancy. These TCRs come from a female donor with multiple sclerosis, enrolled in a pregnancy study.

The V and J genes are TRBV27 and TRBJ1-2; 8 bases fit TRBD1. CDR1 and CDR2 from the germline V gene are MNHEY and SMNVEV (reference sequence). The CDR3 is 16 amino acids. V lost 0 bases and J lost 7; bases outside the gene matches: 10. The CDR3 coding sequence is TGTGCCAGCAGTTTATCTCTTGGGCAGGGGGCGGTTGGCTACACCTTC. Its translation: CASSLSLGQGAVGYTF.

This clone was seen a few times. The V gene is TRBV7-9, the J gene TRBJ2-5; 7 bases fit TRBD2. Germline assignment: CDR1 SEHNR and CDR2 FQNEAQ (reference sequence). The CDR3 length is 16 residues. V lost 3 bases, J lost 4 bases, and 11 bases stayed unmatched. CDR3 DNA sequence: TGTGCCAGCAGCTTTGGCGGGAGTGGGGTGGCAGAGACCCAGTACTTC. It translates to CASSFGGSGVAETQYF.